This paragraph reports one TCR beta chain. This specimen comes from a study of T cell responses to AZD1222 COVID-19 vaccine. Generated by immunoSEQ multiplex PCR, the TCRdb table keeps only in-frame clones and is missing some. The repertoire includes about 150,000 clones, approximately 92% of them detected once, and approximately 3.3% sits in the top ten. The material sequenced was peripheral blood, taken 28 days after the second AZD1222 dose. The clonotype originates from an adult who received the AZD1222 COVID-19 vaccine.

The CDR3 DNA reads TGTGCCAGCTCATCGGGGACGGGAAACACCGGGGAGCTGTTTTTT. Residues: CASSSGTGNTGELFF. The chain joins TRBV18 to TRBJ2-2, with D tentatively TRBD1 or TRBD2 (5 bases each). This CDR3 has 15 residues. V gave up 5 bases and J gave up 2 bases, with 12 bases separating them. Germline CDR1 is KGHSH and CDR2 is LQKENI.